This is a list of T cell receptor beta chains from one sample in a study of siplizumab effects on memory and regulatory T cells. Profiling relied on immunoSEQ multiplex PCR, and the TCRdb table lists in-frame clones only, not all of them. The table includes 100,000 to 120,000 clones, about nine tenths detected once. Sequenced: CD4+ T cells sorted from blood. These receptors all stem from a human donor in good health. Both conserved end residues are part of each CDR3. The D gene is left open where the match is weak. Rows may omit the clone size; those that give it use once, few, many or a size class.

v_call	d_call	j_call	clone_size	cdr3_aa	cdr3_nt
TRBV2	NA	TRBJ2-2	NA	CASRGLVNTGELFF	TGTGCCAGCAGAGGACTGGTGAACACCGGGGAGCTGTTTTTT
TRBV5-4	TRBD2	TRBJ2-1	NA	CASSLGSGASYNEQFF	TGTGCCAGCAGTCTGGGGAGCGGGGCTTCCTACAATGAGCAGTTCTTC
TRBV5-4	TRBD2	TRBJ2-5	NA	CASSLSSGRQETQYF	TGTGCCAGCAGCTTGTCTAGCGGAAGACAAGAGACCCAGTACTTC
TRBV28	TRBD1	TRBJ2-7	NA	CASSPGGTGGVREQYF	TGTGCCAGCAGTCCTGGGGGGACAGGGGGTGTTAGGGAGCAGTACTTC
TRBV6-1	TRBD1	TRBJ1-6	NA	CASRQTGLVSPLHF	TGTGCCAGCAGGCAGACAGGGTTGGTTTCACCCCTCCACTTT
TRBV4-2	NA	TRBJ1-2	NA	CASSQEGANYGYTF	TGTGCCAGCAGCCAAGAGGGGGCTAACTATGGCTACACCTTC
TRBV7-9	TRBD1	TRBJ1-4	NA	CASSGQGAANEKLFF	TGTGCCAGCAGCGGACAGGGGGCGGCTAATGAAAAACTGTTTTTT
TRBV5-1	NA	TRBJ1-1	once	CASSRRDTNTEAFF	TGCGCCAGCAGTCGCCGGGACACGAACACTGAAGCTTTCTTT
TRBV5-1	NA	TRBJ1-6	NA	CASSSQPRGAGAEVNSPLHF	TGCGCCAGCAGCTCCCAACCTCGGGGGGCAGGGGCTGAGGTTAACTCACCCCTCCACTTT
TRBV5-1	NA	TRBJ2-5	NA	CASSLITKETQYF	TGCGCCAGCAGCTTAATTACTAAGGAGACCCAGTACTTC
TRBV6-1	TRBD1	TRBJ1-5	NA	CASSVGMTGRDPQPQHF	TGTGCCAGCAGTGTGGGAATGACAGGGAGGGACCCTCAGCCCCAGCATTTT
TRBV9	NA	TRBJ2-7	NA	CASSVDGGAYEQYF	TGTGCCAGCAGCGTAGATGGGGGGGCATACGAGCAGTACTTC
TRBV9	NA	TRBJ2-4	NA	CASSVGGGAVKNIQYF	TGTGCCAGCAGCGTAGGTGGGGGCGCGGTCAAAAACATTCAGTACTTC
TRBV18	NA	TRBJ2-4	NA	CASASAGRPAKNIQYF	TGTGCCAGCGCTTCTGCGGGGCGCCCAGCCAAAAACATTCAGTACTTC
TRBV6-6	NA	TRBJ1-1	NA	CASSRTIEAFF	TGTGCCAGCAGCCGGACTATTGAAGCTTTCTTT
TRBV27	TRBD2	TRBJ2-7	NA	CASSFKREFSYEQYF	TGTGCCAGCAGTTTTAAGCGGGAGTTCTCCTACGAGCAGTACTTC
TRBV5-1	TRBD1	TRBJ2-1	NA	CASSLPTGTGGTDEQFF	TGCGCCAGCAGCTTGCCCACCGGGACAGGGGGAACCGATGAGCAGTTCTTC
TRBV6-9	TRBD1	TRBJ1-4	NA	CASTNQGGPASTNEKLFF	TGTGCCAGCACGAATCAGGGGGGACCCGCCTCAACTAATGAAAAACTGTTTTTT
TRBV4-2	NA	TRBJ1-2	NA	CASSQEGGHGYTF	TGTGCCAGCAGCCAAGAAGGGGGGCATGGCTACACCTTC
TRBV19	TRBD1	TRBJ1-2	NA	CASTQTGGAYGYTF	TGTGCCAGTACGCAGACAGGGGGCGCATATGGCTACACCTTC
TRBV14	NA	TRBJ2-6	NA	CASSHRRVSGANVLTF	TGTGCCAGCAGCCATAGACGGGTCTCTGGGGCCAACGTCCTGACTTTC
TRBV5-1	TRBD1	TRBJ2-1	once	CASSLRQGGNEQFF	TGCGCCAGCAGCTTACGACAGGGGGGCAATGAGCAGTTCTTC
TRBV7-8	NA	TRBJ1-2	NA	CASSLAVGGGKNYTF	TGTGCCAGCAGCTTAGCTGTCGGTGGGGGTAAAAACTACACCTTC
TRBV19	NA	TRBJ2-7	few	CARFPLTSLSDEQYF	TGTGCCAGATTTCCGCTTACATCTCTTTCCGACGAGCAGTACTTC
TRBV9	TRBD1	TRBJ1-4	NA	CASSKNRGRSNEKLFF	TGTGCCAGCAGCAAAAACAGGGGGCGTAGTAATGAAAAACTGTTTTTT
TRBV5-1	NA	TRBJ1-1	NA	CASSSTAGGTEAFF	TGCGCCAGCAGCTCGACCGCCGGGGGGACTGAAGCTTTCTTT
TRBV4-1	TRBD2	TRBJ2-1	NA	CASSQDPSGGVYNEQFF	TGCGCCAGCAGCCAAGATCCGAGCGGGGGGGTCTACAATGAGCAGTTCTTC
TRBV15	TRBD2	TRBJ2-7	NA	CATSRDLASGSYEQYF	TGTGCCACCAGCAGAGATTTGGCTAGCGGGAGTTACGAGCAGTACTTC
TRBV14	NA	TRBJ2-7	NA	CASSPADPYEQYF	TGTGCCAGCAGCCCAGCGGATCCCTACGAGCAGTACTTC
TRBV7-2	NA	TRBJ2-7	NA	CASSLAGAGTPYEQYF	TGTGCCAGCAGCTTAGCTGGGGCGGGTACCCCCTACGAGCAGTACTTC
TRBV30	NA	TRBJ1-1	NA	CAWSPWVLHMNTEAFF	TGTGCCTGGTCACCTTGGGTCCTACACATGAACACTGAAGCTTTCTTT
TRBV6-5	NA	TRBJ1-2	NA	CASSYSGITNYGYTF	TGTGCCAGCAGTTACTCGGGAATTACTAACTATGGCTACACCTTC
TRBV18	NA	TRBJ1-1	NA	CASSMGGTEAFF	TGTGCCAGCTCAATGGGGGGAACTGAAGCTTTCTTT
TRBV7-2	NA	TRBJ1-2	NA	CASSPEGLRNYGYTF	TGTGCCAGCAGCCCAGAGGGCCTCCGTAACTATGGCTACACCTTC
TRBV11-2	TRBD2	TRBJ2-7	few	CASSLASGRLYEQYF	TGTGCCAGCAGCTTAGCTAGCGGGAGGTTGTACGAGCAGTACTTC
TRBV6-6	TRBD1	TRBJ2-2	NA	CASSLGQGDTGELFF	TGTGCCAGCAGTTTAGGACAGGGGGACACCGGGGAGCTGTTTTTT
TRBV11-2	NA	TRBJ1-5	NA	CASSLTGGNQPQHF	TGTGCCAGCAGCTTAACGGGCGGGAATCAGCCCCAGCATTTT
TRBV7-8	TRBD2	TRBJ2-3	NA	CASSLPSSSGKGDF	TGTGCCAGCAGCTTGCCCTCCTCTAGCGGGAAGGGGGATTTT
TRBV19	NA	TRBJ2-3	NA	CASSISVRGLQYF	TGTGCCAGTAGTATTAGTGTACGTGGACTGCAGTATTTT
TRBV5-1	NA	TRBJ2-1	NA	CASSLGETSSYNEQFF	TGCGCCAGCAGCTTGGGAGAGACCTCCTCCTACAATGAGCAGTTCTTC
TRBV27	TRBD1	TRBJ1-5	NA	CASRRGTGGDSNQPQHF	TGTGCCAGCAGGCGCGGGACAGGGGGCGATTCAAATCAGCCCCAGCATTTT
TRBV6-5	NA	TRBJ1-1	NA	CASSYRGVVRTEAFF	TGTGCCAGCAGTTACAGGGGGGTGGTGCGTACTGAAGCTTTCTTT
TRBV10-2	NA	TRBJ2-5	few	CASRTGTQETQYF	TGCGCCAGCAGAACAGGGACTCAAGAGACCCAGTACTTC
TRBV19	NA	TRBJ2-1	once	CASSIGRGAIYEQFF	TGTGCCAGTAGTATAGGAAGGGGGGCTATTTATGAGCAGTTCTTC
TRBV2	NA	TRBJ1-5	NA	CASSDKDSNQPQHF	TGTGCCAGCAGTGACAAAGATAGCAATCAGCCCCAGCATTTT
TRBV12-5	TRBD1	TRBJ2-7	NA	CASVEGQGSYEQYF	TGTGCTAGTGTCGAAGGACAGGGGAGCTACGAGCAGTACTTC
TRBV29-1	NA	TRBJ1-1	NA	CSVYGTEAEAFF	TGCAGCGTATACGGGACGGAGGCTGAAGCTTTCTTT
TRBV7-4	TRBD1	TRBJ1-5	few	CASSLGTGDHQPQHF	TGTGCCAGCAGCTTAGGGACAGGAGATCATCAGCCCCAGCATTTT
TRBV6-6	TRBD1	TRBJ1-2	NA	CASTFSRDRGHGYTF	TGTGCCAGCACTTTTTCCCGGGACAGGGGCCATGGCTACACCTTC
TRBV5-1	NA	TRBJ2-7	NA	CASSLEGNEQYF	TGCGCCAGCAGCTTGGAAGGGAACGAGCAGTACTTC
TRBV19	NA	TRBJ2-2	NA	CASSTRGGPNTGELFF	TGTGCCAGTAGTACCCGGGGAGGACCGAACACCGGGGAGCTGTTTTTT
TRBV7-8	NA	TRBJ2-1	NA	CASSLLSGSYNEQFF	TGTGCCAGCAGCTTACTTAGTGGCTCCTACAATGAGCAGTTCTTC
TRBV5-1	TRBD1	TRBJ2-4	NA	CASSQGAPRFRENIQYF	TGCGCCAGCAGCCAGGGGGCACCCAGGTTCAGGGAAAACATTCAGTACTTC
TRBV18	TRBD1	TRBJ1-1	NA	CASSPPTGWDTEAFF	TGTGCCAGCTCACCACCGACAGGGTGGGACACTGAAGCTTTCTTT
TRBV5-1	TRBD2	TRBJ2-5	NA	CASSTGLAGARETQYF	TGCGCCAGCAGCACTGGACTAGCGGGGGCTAGAGAGACCCAGTACTTC
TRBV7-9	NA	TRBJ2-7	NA	CASSGGASYEQYF	TGTGCCAGCAGCGGGGGGGCCTCCTACGAGCAGTACTTC
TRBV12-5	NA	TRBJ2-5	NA	CASGPPPSGTLSQETQYF	TGTGCTAGTGGACCCCCCCCCTCCGGGACTCTCTCCCAAGAGACCCAGTACTTC
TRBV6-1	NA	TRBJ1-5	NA	CASSEVWGPNQPQHF	TGTGCCAGCAGTGAAGTTTGGGGTCCCAATCAGCCCCAGCATTTT
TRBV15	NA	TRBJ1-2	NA	CATSTESGRGGYTF	TGTGCCACCAGCACCGAAAGCGGGCGGGGCGGCTACACCTTC